These 4 T cell receptor beta chains share one sample of origin, sequenced in a study of cytomegalovirus exposure and HLA in healthy donors. PCR employed 60 Vbeta and 13 Jbeta primers. Produced via immunoSEQ multiplex PCR; TCRdb's table is partial and in-frame only. The repertoire holds 170,000 or so clones, with 75% to 80% as singletons. The sequencing sample was made of PBMCs. The receptor set was obtained from a woman in her forties in good health and CMV-seronegative.

The V and J genes are TRBV13 and TRBJ2-6; 7 nucleotides agree with TRBD1. The CDR3 is 18 amino acids. Per the germline V gene, CDR1 is PRHDT and CDR2 is FYEKMQ (reference sequence). V lost 5 bases and J lost 0; bases outside the gene matches: 10. This chain's CDR3 is CASSEGQRFSSGANVLTF. CDR3 DNA: TGTGCCAGCAGCGAGGGACAGCGATTCAGCTCTGGGGCCAACGTCCTGACTTTC.

The chain is built from TRBV28 and TRBJ2-3; 9 nucleotides match TRBD2. The CDR3 spans 15 residues. Germline V gene sequence: CDR1 MDHEN, CDR2 SYDVKM. V dropped 5 bases and J dropped 6; count of bases not matched to a gene: 9. Written as DNA, the CDR3 is TGTGCCAGCAGTCCAACGCGGGGGGGATTCGATACGCAGTATTTT. Encoded protein: CASSPTRGGFDTQYF.

The rearrangement joins TRBV2 to TRBJ2-5, with D perhaps matching TRBD2 (5 bases). The CDR3 runs 15 residues. The germline V gene has CDR1 SNHLY and CDR2 FYNNEI. V lost 1 base and J 7 bases, leaving 16 bases between the germline ends. CDR3 coding DNA: TGTGCCAGCAGTGAAGACCGGCCAACCAGCGGGACCCAGTACTTC. This gives the protein CASSEDRPTSGTQYF.

V gene TRBV4-1 combines with J gene TRBJ2-7; 7 nucleotides line up with TRBD1. CDR3 length: 13 amino acids. Germline loops: CDR1 MGHRA, CDR2 YSYEKL. Trimming took 7 bases from V and 3 from J; bases not matched to a gene: 6. The CDR3 here is CASKRTGDYEQYF. CDR3 in DNA: TGCGCCAGCAAAAGAACAGGGGACTACGAGCAGTACTTC.